A selection of T cell receptor beta chains follows, all from one sample in a study of shared clonotypes between healthy human individuals. Repertoires were generated with immunoSEQ multiplex PCR, while TCRdb's copy carries only in-frame clones and drops some. The data hold some 1.5 million clones, with roughly 95% observed a single time. Material: naive CD4+ T cells sorted from blood. Receptor source: a man younger than 40 in good health. CDR3s include the opening cysteine and the closing phenylalanine or tryptophan. D genes are given only for firm matches.

v_call	d_call	j_call	cdr3_aa
TRBV6-5	.	TRBJ2-4	CASSYSWGAKNIQYF
TRBV27	TRBD2	TRBJ2-3	CASSSGLAGGGWDTQYF
TRBV5-8	TRBD1	TRBJ2-1	CASSLGTGMGIFSYNEQFF
TRBV5-1	.	TRBJ1-1	CASSLPDPYTEAFF
TRBV9	.	TRBJ2-1	CASGQGVYNEQFF
TRBV5-4	TRBD1	TRBJ1-2	CASSLPSGTGYGYTF
TRBV6-1	TRBD1	TRBJ2-3	CASRTGGPTDTQYF
TRBV7-8	TRBD2	TRBJ2-7	CASKKRETSYEQYF
TRBV10-3	.	TRBJ2-7	CAISDVNGPSSYEQYF
TRBV9	.	TRBJ2-7	CASSVGRIPYEQYF
TRBV28	.	TRBJ1-1	CASSLLPQWANTEAFF
TRBV10-3	TRBD1	TRBJ2-7	CAIRQGPISSYEQYF
TRBV29-1	.	TRBJ1-2	CSVEAAVYGYTF
TRBV5-8	.	TRBJ2-1	CASSLSGWRYYNEQFF
TRBV7-3	TRBD1	TRBJ1-2	CASSSSTGGGYTF
TRBV5-1	.	TRBJ2-1	CASSLTQGTQISYNEQFF
TRBV28	.	TRBJ2-4	CASMEGLTKNIQYF
TRBV7-8	.	TRBJ1-1	CASSPISGTEAFF
TRBV6-5	.	TRBJ2-1	CASSYSGPPYEQFF
TRBV5-4	.	TRBJ1-2	CASSLGGPDGYTF
TRBV7-8	.	TRBJ2-5	CASSLTGEETQYF
TRBV18	TRBD2	TRBJ2-1	CASSSGTSGFYNEQFF
TRBV7-2	.	TRBJ1-1	CASSPWARGLNTEAFF
TRBV7-9	.	TRBJ2-7	CASSTPSGGNYEQYF
TRBV7-9	.	TRBJ2-1	CASSSALNDEQFF
TRBV6-1	TRBD2	TRBJ2-1	CASSGQPGLAGMGEQFF
TRBV11-2	TRBD2	TRBJ2-7	CASSGRGRARSGEQYF
TRBV11-2	.	TRBJ1-1	CASSPLGGTTEAFF
TRBV18	.	TRBJ1-1	CASSPNKGTEAFF
TRBV5-5	.	TRBJ2-1	CASTPGAYNNEQFF
TRBV4-2	TRBD2	TRBJ2-3	CASSQGLAGYTDTQYF
TRBV28	.	TRBJ2-5	CASNPTITWETQYF
TRBV5-8	TRBD1	TRBJ2-7	CASSPGQNAFYEQYF
TRBV28	.	TRBJ1-1	CASSFVGGREIGTFF
TRBV2	TRBD2	TRBJ2-3	CASRRLATSTDTQYF
TRBV15	.	TRBJ2-2	CATSRDHLYTGELFF
TRBV27	.	TRBJ1-4	CASTLGGGTTNEKLFF
TRBV5-1	.	TRBJ2-5	CASSKAPQETQYF
TRBV5-1	TRBD1	TRBJ1-3	CASSLVGTVNTIYF
TRBV6-5	.	TRBJ2-7	CASSRRQASYEQYF
TRBV10-3	.	TRBJ2-7	CAISVSLEHEQYF
TRBV28	.	TRBJ1-2	CASSFGSVGGSGYTF
TRBV28	TRBD2	TRBJ2-1	CASSRLAGVVEQFF
TRBV5-1	.	TRBJ2-1	CASSLSLWGDPRYNEQFF
TRBV10-1	TRBD1	TRBJ2-3	CASKQGSTDTQYF
TRBV6-5	.	TRBJ2-6	CASSVTPSGANVLTF
TRBV4-1	.	TRBJ2-1	CASSQGPNNEQFF
TRBV7-9	.	TRBJ2-1	CASSLVGRGGEQFF
TRBV7-9	.	TRBJ2-3	CASSLGFSTDTQYF
TRBV5-6	TRBD1	TRBJ2-7	CASSFWTGTYEQYF
TRBV15	.	TRBJ1-4	CATSRAPQGGLEKLFF
TRBV5-1	TRBD2	TRBJ2-1	CASSLDVASWEGFF
TRBV21-1	.	TRBJ2-3	CASRLPGDTQYF
TRBV6-1	.	TRBJ1-1	CASSEKLNTEAFF
TRBV28	TRBD2	TRBJ2-1	CASSLLAGDRAEQFF
TRBV5-4	.	TRBJ2-5	CASSHGDDLETQYF
TRBV7-8	.	TRBJ1-1	CASSPLSGTMNTEAFF